This T cell receptor (beta chain) was sequenced in a study of cytomegalovirus exposure and HLA in healthy donors (dated by TCRdb to about 2017). Looking at the study overall: An earlier analysis of several hundred of the donors reported about 300 Gb of sequence data and some 110 million unique TCR beta sequences obtained from around 170 million T cells. Around 300 gigabases of sequencing data and roughly 90 million unique TCR sequences were included in an early release covering 500 to 750 HLA-typed donors. Of the 350 to 450 genotyped donors, approximately 80% fell in the genetic ancestry cluster associated with self-reported Caucasian donors. The study aimed to test whether signatures of past pathogen exposure could be identified by cataloging public T cell receptors. Using immunosequencing, the study profiled T cell repertoires from fewer than 700 subjects and related those repertoires to cytomegalovirus serostatus. In addition to the first cohort of roughly 700 subjects, a separate validation cohort of some 120 different subjects was used. High-throughput TCR immunosequencing, statistical association of individual TCRs with disease status, and machine learning were combined to predict cytomegalovirus infection status. A later analysis re-examined previously published TCR beta repertoires from about 670 donors and added high-resolution HLA genotyping to investigate patterns of TCR occurrence. In the later analysis, no new phenotypic data were used to find candidate immune exposures; instead, reliance was placed on TCR beta sequences and their occurrence across donors. An earlier analysis of around 580 of the donors used high-throughput TCR beta sequencing to judge whether each TCR beta V gene segment behaved as functional or pseudogenic. Donor age, sex, ethnicity and CMV serostatus were compiled together with the repertoire data. A later genetic analysis used genome-wide SNP genotypes for about 65% of the 666 donors, treating that subset as a discovery cohort. All discovery cohort repertoires had been generated using a single sequencing platform. HLA typing covered class I and class II loci at four-digit resolution. The number of typed donors differed by locus: about 620-630 for A, B, C, DRB1 and DQB1; some 500 for DQA1; approximately 600 for DPA1; and approximately 450 for DPB1. Roughly 5 DR-DQ haplotypes were handled as single units for association and clustering because linkage in the cohort was strong. On average, roughly 240,000 unique TCR beta nucleotide sequences were sequenced per donor among 300 to 500 genotyped donors of the cohort, with roughly 19% of those sequences being non-productive. Results the study describes overall, beyond this receptor: The cohort was sequenced for TCR beta chains only, and without alpha or paired-chain data the features that could be detected were limited. An association between a missense DCLRE1C variant and V-gene and J-gene trimming of TCR beta chains was found in a later genetic analysis and replicated in an independent cohort. Broadly in line with IMGT annotations, most TCR beta V segments showed up in productive rearrangements about 87% or about 30% of the time in an earlier analysis of several hundred of the donors. In a later analysis, about 17,000 TCR beta sequences were associated with specific HLA alleles at a false discovery rate of 0.05. Correlated functional status among segregating V segments might be attributable to linkage disequilibrium, but an unknown experimental factor could not be ruled out. In a later analysis, the rate of TCR association differed among HLA loci, with DRB1 alleles having the most associated TCRs and HLA-C alleles having the fewest. Most TCR sequences were seen in very few donors, while some public TCRs were found in many individuals. A later analysis found that HLA-associated TCR beta chains were more clonally expanded and had lower generation probabilities than equally common non-associated chains. A later genetic analysis reported fewer N-insertions in productive TCRs among donors in an Asian-associated ancestry cluster than the roughly 700-donor mean. The 87-base-pair reads could not distinguish some IMGT-functional V segments, including TRBV6-2 and TRBV6-3, so those segments were excluded. A cluster of highly shared sequence variants was judged likely to represent a technical artifact of the sequencing pipeline. CMV serostatus was the only immune exposure information available for the cohort. The earlier analysis of a few hundred of the donors excluded about 16 rarely observed V segments, including chromosome 9 orphons, because counts were too low. Because HLA typing was missing for some donors at each locus, association tests included only the typed subset. In vitro tests confirmed that a few of the cytomegalovirus-associated TCR beta chains recognize cytomegalovirus antigens. When HLA alleles, especially DR and DQ, strongly co-occurred, TCR associations were difficult to assign to individual alleles. In a later analysis, several top co-occurrence clusters were reported to appear linked to parvovirus B19, influenza, CMV and Epstein-Barr virus. Cytomegalovirus status was reported to be diagnosed by the classifier with high specificity and sensitivity in both the original and validation cohorts. A total of fewer than 200 TCR beta chains were listed by the study as associated with cytomegalovirus. Presence/absence analyses assumed roughly uniform sequencing depth across donors, an assumption that may not hold. The authors suggested that the approach could potentially be extended to other disease states and immunological phenotypes. According to a later analysis, most CMV-associated TCR beta chains appeared to be HLA-restricted, and the HLA associations seemed to be driven largely by CMV exposure. A further reported finding was that TCR beta sequences accurately predicted the HLA-A and HLA-B alleles for most subjects in the first cohort.

The germline V gene yields SGHRS for CDR1 and YFSETQ for CDR2. From its cysteine to its phenylalanine, the CDR3 spans 14 amino acids. Solely the CDR3 DNA is kept, with 42 bases framed from the first base. The junction carries 12 bases between V and J, which are trimmed by 3 bases and 3 bases respectively. In total, 630 or so healthy bone marrow donors made up the cohort. At the time of sampling, every cohort member was nominally healthy, though immune exposures that went unrecorded were likely present. The donor was CMV seronegative and belonged to the group of 350 or so seronegative cohort members. Each donor provided a peripheral blood sample, and peripheral blood mononuclear cells were used for TCR beta sequencing. Genomic DNA extraction from the blood cell samples was performed with the Qiagen DNeasy Blood Extraction Kit. Preparation of the library involved the immunoSEQ multiplex PCR assay. For the multiplex PCR, a mixture combining 60 forward primers for TCR Vbeta segments and 13 reverse primers for TCR Jbeta segments was used. A multiplex PCR assay on genomic DNA amplified the CDR3 region of rearranged TCR beta genes. On the Illumina HiSeq System, the amplified TCR beta libraries were sequenced as 87-base-pair reads. In the source study's methods: A later analysis counted some 74 million unique TCR beta chains across the 600 to 850 repertoires, and 10 million to 12 million of these chains were shared by at least two donors. Raw reads were error-corrected and collapsed into unique sequences by a nearest-neighbor algorithm in which closely related sequences were merged to remove PCR and sequencing errors. V, D and J gene segments were assigned by aligning CDR3 sequences to IMGT reference sequences. Each retained sequence needed at least a six-nucleotide match to both a V gene segment and a J gene segment. Rearrangements were called productive when the CDR3 lacked stop codons and stayed in frame with V and J; all others were non-productive. CDR3 was defined by IMGT convention, running from the second conserved V-encoded cysteine to the conserved J-encoded phenylalanine. The earlier analysis of 450 to 750 of the donors excluded any sequence lacking an unambiguous match to a single V gene segment. In an earlier analysis of some 590 of the donors, a V segment was called functional when productive rearrangements were above 56.7%, and segregating when the standard deviation between donors exceeded 5%. A statistical classification framework was built to diagnose cytomegalovirus status from the catalog of TCR beta chain sequences. In a later analysis, V and J genes were assigned by comparing TCR nucleotide sequences against IMGT/GENE-DB human TR gene sequences. In a later analysis, CDR3 sequences and most-parsimonious VDJ recombination scenarios were assigned using the TCRdist pipeline. In a later analysis, each TCR beta chain was defined by its CDR3 amino acid sequence together with its V-gene family, and reads lacking a unique V-gene family were excluded. A later analysis removed 550 to 650 highly shared, low-generation-probability nucleotide sequences to deal with suspected cross-contamination and a sequencing artifact. In a later analysis, a clonal expansion index was calculated for each public chain from normalized within-repertoire ranks of inferred template counts. A later analysis computed generation probabilities with a VDJ recombination model fitted to out-of-frame rearrangements, and checked the results against IGoR. In a later analysis, TCR-TCR, TCR-HLA and TCR-CMV co-occurrence was scored with hypergeometric tests, and a repertoire-size bias correction was applied to TCR pairs. False discovery rates were estimated in a later analysis by permuting HLA or CMV assignments 20 times. A later analysis grouped co-occurring TCRs with DBSCAN, adding TCRdist sequence similarity when clustering within HLA-allele-positive subsets. Repertoires with fewer than 30,000 or more than 120,000 public chains were left out of co-occurrence clustering, as were four to six repertoires with anomalous nucleotide sharing. What TCRdb holds here is the immuneACCESS table cut down to in-frame rearrangements. Part of the clones is not present; checked against another copy, under half of the missing clones reflect an unresolved V gene, and the others are unexplained. The V and J calls and clone size were taken over from that table, and D and trimming were inferred from the DNA. The sample table shows 110,000 or so clones, and about 80% are seen once. Of the sample, 2.1% falls within the top ten clones.

Note on this clone: The specificity of this receptor is unknown. Base qualities are not recorded, but no much larger clone differs from it by a single base.

The sample taken for sequencing was PBMCs. The rearranged chain carries TRBV5-1 and TRBJ1-1; TRBD1 is perhaps the D gene, given 6 matching bases. The receptor comes from a man aged 25-45 years in good health and CMV-seronegative. The nucleotide sequence reads as follows: TGCGCCAGCAGCTCTATCGGACAGCACACTGAAGCTTTCTTT. Translation gives CASSSIGQHTEAFF.